This TCR beta chain was found in a study of Ad26.COV2.S vaccination and SARS-CoV-2 variants. In the study overall: Within the COV1001 Ad26.COV2.S trial arm, the donor was enrolled. Study-level findings and limits: The study found higher spike-specific TCR breadth in vaccine than placebo recipients. The TCR-based breadth and depth measures might underestimate overall T cell responses.

Profiled with immunoSEQ multiplex PCR; TCRdb holds only in-frame clones, not every one. The sample yields roughly 700,000 clones, around 89% seen once. The CDR3 runs to 17 residues. V shed 8 bases and J 1 base; nucleotides not matched to a gene: 11. CDR1 is MNHEY and CDR2 is SMNVEV in the germline V gene (reference sequence). Comments on this clone: The antigen remains undetermined.

As for treatment: about 20 received Ad26.COV2.S at low or high dose, single or two shots; about 5 received placebo; per-sample allocation not given. Specimen acquisition occurred on day 63 following the initial vaccine or placebo injection. This clonotype was obtained from a person aged 18-65 years who received the Ad26.COV2.S COVID-19 vaccine or a placebo. The chain uses TRBV27 and TRBJ2-4, with 10 nucleotides matching TRBD1. The sample was peripheral blood, taken in a trial of Ad26.COV2.S vaccine versus placebo. CDR3: CASQTNPGQGAKNIQYF. CDR3 coding DNA: TGTGCCAGCCAGACGAATCCGGGACAGGGGGCCAAAAACATTCAGTACTTC.